This paragraph reports one T cell receptor beta chain. This record comes from a study of blood T cell repertoires in COVID-19. Study-wide context: Collection of acute and convalescent COVID-19 samples took place in the United States, Italy and Spain. PBMCs, B-cell-depleted T cells, or T cells were the source of the cDNA or gDNA that made up the material.

Original processing methods: Reference gene primer amplification yielded estimated nucleated cell counts. TCRdb's copy holds only in-frame clones and misses some; the assay was immunoSEQ multiplex PCR. V and J calls and clone size are those listed in that table; D and trimming were worked out from the DNA. The sample gives a few hundred thousand clones, roughly 86% of which show up once; about 7.1% is in the top ten. The length of the CDR3 is 14 residues. The J segment lost 2 bases and the V segment lost 1 base, leaving 2 bases of the junction unmatched. The germline V gene has CDR1 SGHRS and CDR2 YFSETQ.

What was sequenced was peripheral blood. The V and J genes are TRBV5-1 and TRBJ2-7, with 8 nucleotides matching TRBD1. The TCR sequence derives from a woman between 65 and 79 years old with active or convalescent COVID-19. The CDR3: CASSLQGAPYEQYF. In DNA, the CDR3 is TGCGCCAGCAGCTTGCAGGGGGCTCCCTACGAGCAGTACTTC.